This is a list of T cell receptor beta chains from one sample in a study of graft-versus-host responses after intestinal transplantation. Method: immunoSEQ multiplex PCR; TCRdb's copy keeps in-frame clones and lacks some. The table shows around 100,000 clones, with about 90% occurring only once. Their antigens are not known. The sample was unstimulated CD4+ T cells sorted from spleen or lymph node cells, taken before transplant. The receptors here all came from a human donor who was the organ donor for an intestinal transplant. The CDR3 runs from the conserved cysteine through the conserved F or W. The D gene is left open where the match is weak. A row's size may be missing; if present it is once, few, many or a size class.

V gene,clone size,J gene,D gene,CDR3 DNA,CDR3 protein
TRBV7-2,-,TRBJ1-1,-,TGTGCCAGCAGCTTTCCTGCTGAAGCTTTCTTT,CASSFPAEAFF
TRBV6-1,-,TRBJ1-2,-,TGTGCCAGCCGGGCCAGAACCTATGGCTACACCTTC,CASRARTYGYTF
TRBV9,-,TRBJ2-1,TRBD2,TGTGCCAGCAGCCCCAGGGATGCGGGGGCCTACAATGAGCAGTTCTTC,CASSPRDAGAYNEQFF
TRBV19,-,TRBJ2-5,-,TGTGCCAGTAGTATCTCGGGACCAGAGACCCAGTACTTC,CASSISGPETQYF
TRBV21-1,-,TRBJ1-2,-,TGTGCCAGCAGCGGACAGGGTAGCGCTGGCTACACCTTC,CASSGQGSAGYTF
TRBV28,-,TRBJ2-3,-,TGTGCCAGCAGTTTACCGGCCCCAGATACGCAGTATTTT,CASSLPAPDTQYF
TRBV9,-,TRBJ1-2,-,TGTGCCAGCAGCGTAGGACACCCCAACTATGGCTACACCTTC,CASSVGHPNYGYTF
TRBV30,-,TRBJ1-4,TRBD1,TGTGCCTGGAGTGACAGGGGTAATGAAAAACTGTTTTTT,CAWSDRGNEKLFF
TRBV6-1,once,TRBJ2-3,-,TGTGCCAGCAGGGGGTGGGGGGATACGCAGTATTTT,CASRGWGDTQYF
TRBV4-2,-,TRBJ2-3,TRBD2,TGTGCCAGCAGCCCCCGAACCCCTAGCGGGGGGACAGATACGCAGTATTTT,CASSPRTPSGGTDTQYF
TRBV4-2,-,TRBJ1-3,-,TGTGCCAGCAGCCTCGGCATACAGGGATCTGGAAACACCATATATTTT,CASSLGIQGSGNTIYF
TRBV10-3,-,TRBJ2-3,-,TGTGCCATTTCTAGCACAGATACGCAGTATTTT,CAISSTDTQYF
TRBV28,-,TRBJ2-5,-,TGTGCCAGCAGCCTCCAGGGTACGAGGGAGACCCAGTACTTC,CASSLQGTRETQYF
TRBV7-2,-,TRBJ2-3,-,TGTGCCAGCAGCTTAGTTCCCCGCGGTGGCACAGATACGCAGTATTTT,CASSLVPRGGTDTQYF
TRBV5-1,-,TRBJ1-6,-,TGCGCCAGCAGCTTACAGGGTAGGGATTCACCCCTCCACTTT,CASSLQGRDSPLHF
TRBV6-5,-,TRBJ2-7,-,TGTGCCAGCCGGGACTCTTATACCTACGAGCAGTACTTC,CASRDSYTYEQYF
TRBV6-5,few,TRBJ1-3,TRBD1,TGTGCCAGCATGGGACAGGCAACCTCTGGAAACACCATATATTTT,CASMGQATSGNTIYF
TRBV18,-,TRBJ1-2,-,TGTGCCAGCTCACCGCCAGACAGGCCCAACTATGGCTACACCTTC,CASSPPDRPNYGYTF
TRBV4-2,few,TRBJ1-5,-,TGTGCCAGCAGCCAAGATTCCGGGGGTCAGCCCCAGCATTTT,CASSQDSGGQPQHF
TRBV11-1,-,TRBJ1-1,-,TGTGCCAGCAGCTTGACGGGAAACACTGAAGCTTTCTTT,CASSLTGNTEAFF
TRBV10-2,-,TRBJ2-7,TRBD2,TGCGCCAGCAGTCGAGCGGGGGGGCCGTACGAGCAGTACTTC,CASSRAGGPYEQYF
TRBV10-3,-,TRBJ2-3,TRBD2,TGTGCCATCAGTGAGTCGAAGGGACTAGCGGGAACCACAGATACGCAGTATTTT,CAISESKGLAGTTDTQYF
TRBV5-1,-,TRBJ1-1,-,TGCGCCAGCAGCTTGGCCCCAGGGATGAACACTGAAGCTTTCTTT,CASSLAPGMNTEAFF
TRBV19,-,TRBJ2-4,-,TGTGCCAGTAGGTCCACCCGAAACAGGGTGGACATTCAGTACTTC,CASRSTRNRVDIQYF
TRBV10-3,few,TRBJ1-2,TRBD1,TGTGCCATCAGTGATTCAGGGGGATTTAACTATGGCTACACCTTC,CAISDSGGFNYGYTF
TRBV7-8,-,TRBJ2-1,-,TGTGCCAGCAGCTTAAGGTCCCAATTATCCAATGAGCAGTTCTTC,CASSLRSQLSNEQFF
TRBV5-6,-,TRBJ2-5,-,TGTGCCAGCAGTTCCGTCCCCGACAGATATCAAGAGACCCAGTACTTC,CASSSVPDRYQETQYF
TRBV7-2,-,TRBJ1-5,TRBD1,TGTGCCAGCAGCTTAGGGGACAGGGACAATCAGCCCCAGCATTTT,CASSLGDRDNQPQHF
TRBV28,-,TRBJ1-1,-,TGTGCCAGCAGTTCACCCCGACAGAGGGATCGTAGCACTGAAGCTTTCTTT,CASSSPRQRDRSTEAFF
TRBV4-1,-,TRBJ1-5,-,TGCGCCAGCGGAGACATATATCAGCCCCAGCATTTT,CASGDIYQPQHF
TRBV6-1,-,TRBJ1-5,-,TGTGCCAGCAGTGATCAGCTCAATCAGCCCCAGCATTTT,CASSDQLNQPQHF
TRBV20-1,-,TRBJ2-1,-,TGCAGTGCTCGACAGGCCAATGAGCAGTTCTTC,CSARQANEQFF
TRBV30,-,TRBJ2-2,TRBD1,TGTGCCTGCCATCCGGGACAGGGTTCTACCGGGGAGCTGTTTTTT,CACHPGQGSTGELFF
TRBV6-1,-,TRBJ2-7,-,TGTGCCAGCAGTGAAACCCCGAGAACCTCCTACGAGCAGTACTTC,CASSETPRTSYEQYF
TRBV9,-,TRBJ2-5,-,TGTGCCAGCAGCGCCCACTCGACCCGTACTCTCCAAGAGACCCAGTACTTC,CASSAHSTRTLQETQYF
TRBV6-1,-,TRBJ2-5,-,TGTGCCAGCAGTGAAGGGAGGATGGTCGGGACCCAGTACTTC,CASSEGRMVGTQYF
TRBV7-9,-,TRBJ1-2,-,TGTGCCAGCAGCGCCTGGGAGTACCTAGTCTTC,CASSAWEYLVF
TRBV4-1,-,TRBJ2-3,-,TGCGCCAGCAGCTTCAGTATGGATACGCAGTATTTT,CASSFSMDTQYF
TRBV19,few,TRBJ1-4,-,TGTGCCAGTAGTGTTGGAGGGAATGAAAAACTGTTTTTT,CASSVGGNEKLFF
TRBV19,-,TRBJ1-5,-,TGTGCCAGTAGTATTGAGGGGACGAGCAATCAGCCCCAGCATTTT,CASSIEGTSNQPQHF